These 24 T cell receptor beta chains originate from one sample sequenced in a study of blood T cell repertoires in COVID-19. Generated by immunoSEQ multiplex PCR, the TCRdb table keeps only in-frame clones and is missing some. The sample lists tens of thousands of clones, 70% to 90% occurring once. Input material: peripheral blood. The receptor source for this set is a woman aged 80 or over with acute or convalescent COVID-19.

In this sample, this clone turned up once. The chain joins TRBV30 to TRBJ1-1, with TRBD1 matching over 7 bases. Germline CDR1 GTSNPN, CDR2 SVGIG (reference sequence). The CDR3 loop spans 13 amino acids. Trimming took 5 bases from V and 3 from J; bases not matched to a gene: 6. The DNA for the CDR3 is TGTGCCTGGGGGACTCAGGGGGACACTGAAGCTTTCTTT. This encodes CAWGTQGDTEAFF.

This clone was recorded only once. The chain carries TRBV7-2 and TRBJ2-5; tentative D call: TRBD2 (6 bases). Looked up from germline, CDR1 is SGHTA and CDR2 is FQGNSA. The CDR3 extends over 13 amino acids. V was shortened by 3 bases and J by 5 bases, with 10 bases between the two germline ends. CDR3 residues: CASSFGGEETQYF. The CDR3 DNA is TGTGCCAGCAGCTTTGGAGGGGAGGAGACCCAGTACTTC.

The gene calls are TRBV2 and TRBJ2-7, with a tentative D call TRBD1 (5 bases). CDR1 is SNHLY and CDR2 is FYNNEI in the germline V gene. This CDR3 region has 12 residues. V was shortened by 4 bases and J by 6 bases, with 10 bases between the two germline ends. The CDR3 nucleotides are TGTGCCAGCAGTGGGCAGGGTGGCGAGCAGTACTTC. It specifies CASSGQGGEQYF.

V and J are TRBV29-1 and TRBJ1-2; TRBD1 matches at 8 bases. V shed 8 bases and J 6 bases; nucleotides not matched to a gene: 8. CDR1 SQVTM and CDR2 ANQGSEA come from the germline V gene. The CDR3 contains 12 residues. The CDR3 region is CSYTGTGDGYTF. DNA for the CDR3: TGCAGCTATACCGGGACAGGAGATGGCTACACCTTC.

V usage is TRBV5-1 and J usage is TRBJ2-1, with 8 nucleotides matching TRBD2. Per the germline V gene, CDR1 is SGHRS and CDR2 is YFSETQ. The ends lost 4 bases at V and 4 bases at J; junction bases unmatched: 4. The CDR3 contains 14 residues. CDR3 coding DNA: TGCGCCAGCAGCATAGGACTAGCATACAATGAGCAGTTCTTC. Protein product: CASSIGLAYNEQFF.

This rearrangement joins TRBV7-2 to TRBJ2-7, with a possible D match to TRBD1 (6 bases). V gave up 0 bases and J gave up 3 bases, with 9 bases separating them. The CDR3 has 14 residues. The V gene's germline CDR1 is SGHTA and CDR2 FQGNSA. The CDR3 protein is CASSLASRGYEQYF. For the CDR3, the DNA is TGTGCCAGCAGCTTAGCATCCAGGGGCTACGAGCAGTACTTC.

The chain uses TRBV4-2 and TRBJ2-2; D gene unclear. The CDR3 has 12 amino acids. V lost 5 bases to trimming and J lost 6 bases, with 7 bases between them. Germline V gene sequence: CDR1 LGHNA, CDR2 YNFKEQ. CDR3 protein: CASSVVSGELFF. In DNA, the CDR3 is TGTGCCAGCAGCGTAGTGTCCGGGGAGCTGTTTTTT.

The chain links TRBV28 to TRBJ1-4; D is uncertain. Per the germline V gene, CDR1 is MDHEN and CDR2 is SYDVKM. The length of the CDR3 is 15 residues. The V gene lost 6 bases and the J gene lost 4 bases, with 15 bases spanning the gap. In DNA, the CDR3 is TGTGCCAGCAGCTCCTCCCAGATCCTTAATGAAAAACTGTTTTTT. This encodes CASSSSQILNEKLFF.

The J gene is TRBJ2-5, the V gene TRBV19, with D perhaps matching TRBD2 (7 bases). The CDR3 contains 15 residues. Germline assignment: CDR1 LNHDA and CDR2 SQIVND (reference sequence). Trimming cost V 6 bases and J 4 bases, with 18 bases left between them. Here the CDR3 reads CASSRGAGVIETQYF. In DNA form, the CDR3 reads TGTGCCAGTAGCCGGGGGGCGGGGGTTATAGAGACCCAGTACTTC.

This clone was counted a few times. The V and J genes are TRBV2 and TRBJ2-3; TRBD2 matches at 9 bases. After removal of 5 bases from V and 5 bases from J, the junction contained 5 bases not matched to a gene. Germline CDR1 and CDR2: SNHLY and FYNNEI. The CDR3 consists of 14 residues. In nucleotides, the CDR3 is TGTGCCAGCAGTTCAGCGGGGGGTATAGATACGCAGTATTTT. Encoded protein: CASSSAGGIDTQYF.

The chain joins TRBV19 to TRBJ2-5; 9 bases map to TRBD2. Per the germline V gene, CDR1 is LNHDA and CDR2 is SQIVND (reference sequence). The V and J ends lost 5 bases and 5 bases, in that order; junction bases with no gene match: 9. This CDR3 has 15 residues. This CDR3 is CASSPLGLAGETQYF. CDR3 DNA sequence: TGTGCCAGTAGTCCTCTGGGACTAGCCGGGGAGACCCAGTACTTC.

The V and J genes are TRBV5-1 and TRBJ2-7; 9 bases fit TRBD1. After removal of 3 bases from V and 4 bases from J, the junction contained 5 bases not matched to a gene. CDR1 is SGHRS and CDR2 is YFSETQ in the germline V gene. The CDR3 is 14 residues long. CDR3 nucleotides: TGCGCCAGCAGCTCCTACAGGGGGCTGTACGAGCAGTACTTC. Translating it yields CASSSYRGLYEQYF. Drawing the rest from reference TRBV5-1 and TRBJ2-7, the complete variable domain is KAGVTQTPRYLIKTRGQQVTLSCSPISGHRSVSWYQQTPGQGLQFLFEYFSETQRNKGNFPGRFSGRQFSNSRSEMNVSTLELGDSALYLCASSSYRGLYEQYFGPGTRLTVT.

The rearrangement uses TRBV5-8 and TRBJ2-7; 8 bases are shared with TRBD1. This CDR3 spans 13 amino acids. Germline assignment: CDR1 SGHTS and CDR2 YDEGEE. V lost 3 bases and J lost 6; bases outside the gene matches: 5. DNA of the CDR3: TGTGCCAGCAGCTGGACAGGGATCACCGAGCAGTACTTC. This sequence encodes CASSWTGITEQYF.

V gene TRBV10-3 combines with J gene TRBJ2-2; TRBD2 aligns across 7 bases. CDR3 size: 17 residues. Per the germline V gene, CDR1 is ENHRY and CDR2 is SYGVKD. After removal of 0 bases from V and 2 bases from J, the junction contained 6 bases not matched to a gene. The CDR3 reads CAISESGGRVNTGELFF. Here the CDR3 DNA reads TGTGCCATCAGTGAGTCTGGAGGGAGGGTAAACACCGGGGAGCTGTTTTTT.

J is TRBJ2-3 and V is TRBV7-3, with a possible D match to TRBD2 (6 bases). V was pared by 4 bases and J by 4 bases, with 12 bases between. Looked up from germline, CDR1 is SGHTA and CDR2 is FQGTGA. The CDR3 spans 14 residues. The CDR3 nucleotides are TGTGCCAGCAGCTCCCCCGGGGGAGCAGATACGCAGTATTTT. Its translation is CASSSPGGADTQYF.

This chain connects TRBV6-5 to TRBJ1-4; 8 bases match TRBD1. Trimming cost V 2 bases and J 4 bases; bases outside gene matches: 6. The CDR3 spans 16 residues. CDR1 is MNHEY and CDR2 is SVGAGI in the germline V gene. The CDR3 here is CASSYTGTGVNEKLFF. The CDR3 DNA reads TGTGCCAGCAGTTACACTGGGACAGGCGTTAATGAAAAACTGTTTTTT.

This chain joins TRBV6-5 and TRBJ1-1, with a weak D call TRBD1 (6 bases). Trimming took off 1 base at V and 10 bases at J, with 10 bases between the two ends. The germline V gene has CDR1 MNHEY and CDR2 SVGAGI. The CDR3 is made up of 12 amino acids. CDR3 coding DNA: TGTGCCAGCAGTTACTTACAGGGTACAGCTTTCTTT. It is translated as CASSYLQGTAFF.

V is TRBV6-6 and J is TRBJ2-5; the match to TRBD1 covers 8 bases. The CDR3 extends over 13 amino acids. Germline assignment: CDR1 MNHNY and CDR2 SVGAGI (reference sequence). The junction had 3 bases not matched to a gene; V was cut back by 7 bases and J by 2 bases. This CDR3 reads CASTRDRQETQYF. The CDR3 DNA reads TGTGCCAGCACCCGGGACAGGCAAGAGACCCAGTACTTC.

This chain's CDR3 is CASSVRTGQGQPQHF. In DNA, the CDR3 is TGTGCCAGCAGCGTACGGACAGGCCAAGGGCAGCCCCAGCATTTT. The chain uses TRBV7-2 and TRBJ1-5; the match to TRBD1 covers 7 bases. Germline V lookup: CDR1 SGHTA, CDR2 FQGNSA. Trimming cost V 5 bases and J 7 bases; bases outside gene matches: 11. CDR3 size: 15 residues.

V usage is TRBV7-2 and J usage is TRBJ1-1, with 8 positions matching TRBD1. Germline V gene sequence: CDR1 SGHTA, CDR2 FQGNSA. J gave up 7 bases and V 1 base, and 5 bases lay outside the gene matches. The CDR3 covers 14 residues. The chain's CDR3 is CASSLDGQGREAFF. The CDR3 nucleotides are TGTGCCAGCAGCTTAGATGGACAGGGCCGTGAAGCTTTCTTT.

This clone was seen just once. V usage is TRBV28 and J usage is TRBJ1-1, with D perhaps TRBD1 (5 bases). Germline CDR1 MDHEN, CDR2 SYDVKM. This CDR3 contains 15 residues. Trimming removed 2 bases from V and 4 bases from J, with 14 bases in between. The CDR3 sequence: CASSLGVPGSTEAFF. In DNA, the CDR3 is TGTGCCAGCAGTTTAGGGGTGCCAGGGTCCACTGAAGCTTTCTTT.

The chain employs TRBV7-2 and TRBJ2-2; TRBD2 matches at 9 bases. Germline V gene lookup returns CDR1 SGHTA and CDR2 FQGNSA. Trimming cost V 2 bases and J 4 bases; bases outside gene matches: 8. The CDR3 length is 17 residues. The CDR3 nucleotides are TGTGCCAGCAGCTTAAGTCTAGCGGGGACAATCACCGGGGAGCTGTTTTTT. Its translation: CASSLSLAGTITGELFF.

This chain connects TRBV28 to TRBJ2-7; 8 nucleotides agree with TRBD1. J was trimmed by 6 bases and V by 5 bases; bases with no gene match: 12. Germline V gene lookup returns CDR1 MDHEN and CDR2 SYDVKM. The CDR3 sequence is 15 residues long. Here the CDR3 reads CASSPPGQASREQYF. DNA of the CDR3: TGTGCCAGCAGTCCCCCGGGACAGGCTTCTCGCGAGCAGTACTTC.

The V call is TRBV3-1 (or the pseudogene TRBV3-2), the J call TRBJ2-1, with D hard to call. This CDR3 is built from 16 residues. Germline V CDR1 and CDR2: LGHDT, YNNKEL (reference sequence). V was shortened by 5 bases and J by 1 base, with 15 bases between the two germline ends. The CDR3 sequence: CASSFQALESYNEQFF. In nucleotides, the CDR3 is TGTGCCAGCAGCTTTCAGGCCCTCGAGTCCTACAATGAGCAGTTCTTC.